Below, 5 T cell receptor beta chains from the same sample are listed, as sequenced in a study of T cell responses to AZD1222 COVID-19 vaccine. Measured with immunoSEQ multiplex PCR; TCRdb has only the in-frame clones, and not every one. The sample records fewer than 120,000 clones, 70% to 90% being singletons. The material was peripheral blood, obtained on day 0 of AZD1222 vaccination. These TCRs come from an adult in good health.

The chain is built from TRBV28 and TRBJ1-1, with unresolved D. CDR3 length: 11 amino acids. V shed 8 bases and J shed 11 bases, with 15 bases lying between them. From germline, CDR1 is MDHEN and CDR2 SYDVKM. The CDR3 DNA sequence: TGTGCCAGCCAGGCTCATACTGCCGCTTTCTTT. It is translated as CASQAHTAAFF.

J is TRBJ2-3 and V is TRBV6-1, with TRBD2 identical over 8 bases. Trimming at V came to 3 bases and at J to 2 bases, leaving 7 bases not matched to a gene. CDR1 and CDR2 (germline): MNHNS, SASEGT. This CDR3 comprises 16 residues. The CDR3 nucleotides read TGTGCCAGCAGTGAGGTATTTAGCGGGGCCACAGATACGCAGTATTTT. This gives the protein CASSEVFSGATDTQYF.

The chain combines TRBV20-1 with TRBJ1-1; D is ambiguous. The V gene lost 3 bases and the J gene lost 5 bases, with 7 bases spanning the gap. CDR1 DFQATT and CDR2 SNEGSKA come from the germline V gene (reference sequence). The CDR3 has 11 residues. The CDR3 is CSASGQTEAFF. CDR3 DNA sequence: TGCAGTGCTAGTGGGCAAACTGAAGCTTTCTTT.

This chain joins TRBV2 and TRBJ1-6; D unclear. The germline CDR1 and CDR2 sequences are SNHLY and FYNNEI. This CDR3 has 15 residues. Trimming shortened V by 4 bases and J by 5 bases, and 12 bases separated the two germline ends. CDR3 protein: CASSGIGYNNSPLHF. The CDR3 DNA sequence: TGTGCCAGCAGTGGTATCGGGTACAATAATTCACCCCTCCACTTT.

The rearrangement uses TRBV29-1 and TRBJ1-1; no reliable D call. Trimming removed 4 bases from V and 1 base from J, with 13 bases in between. The germline V gene has CDR1 SQVTM and CDR2 ANQGSEA. The CDR3 extends over 14 amino acids. The CDR3 nucleotides read TGCAGCGTTGGCGAAAGACTGCCGAACACTGAAGCTTTCTTT. Its translation is CSVGERLPNTEAFF.